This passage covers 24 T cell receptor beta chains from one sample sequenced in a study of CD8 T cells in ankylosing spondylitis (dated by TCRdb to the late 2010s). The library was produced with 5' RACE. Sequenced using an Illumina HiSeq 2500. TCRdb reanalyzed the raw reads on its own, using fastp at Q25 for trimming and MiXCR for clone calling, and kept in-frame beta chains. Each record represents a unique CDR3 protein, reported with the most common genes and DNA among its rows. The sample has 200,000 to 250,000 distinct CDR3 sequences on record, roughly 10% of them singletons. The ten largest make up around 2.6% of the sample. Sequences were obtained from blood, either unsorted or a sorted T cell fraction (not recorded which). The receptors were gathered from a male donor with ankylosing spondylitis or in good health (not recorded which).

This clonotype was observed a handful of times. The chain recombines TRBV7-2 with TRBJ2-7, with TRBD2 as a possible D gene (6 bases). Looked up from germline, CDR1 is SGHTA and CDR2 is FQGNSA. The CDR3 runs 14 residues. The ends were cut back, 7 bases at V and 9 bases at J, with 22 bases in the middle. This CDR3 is CASTPTGDLRAQYF. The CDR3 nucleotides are TGTGCCAGCACCCCTACGGGAGATCTACGAGCGCAGTACTTC. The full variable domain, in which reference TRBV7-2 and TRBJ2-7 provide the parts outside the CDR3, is GAGVSQSPSNKVTEKGKDVELRCDPISGHTALYWYRQSLGQGLEFLIYFQGNSAPDKSGLPSDRFSAERTGGSVSTLTIQRTQQEDSAVYLCASTPTGDLRAQYFGPGTRLTVT.

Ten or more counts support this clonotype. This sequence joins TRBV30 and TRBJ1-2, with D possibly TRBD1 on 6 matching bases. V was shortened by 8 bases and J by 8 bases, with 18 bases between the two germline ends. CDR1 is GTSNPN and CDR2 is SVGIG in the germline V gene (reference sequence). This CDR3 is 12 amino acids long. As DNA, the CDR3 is TGTGCCCAAAAGGGGGGGGTTCAAGGCTACACCTTC. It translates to CAQKGGVQGYTF.

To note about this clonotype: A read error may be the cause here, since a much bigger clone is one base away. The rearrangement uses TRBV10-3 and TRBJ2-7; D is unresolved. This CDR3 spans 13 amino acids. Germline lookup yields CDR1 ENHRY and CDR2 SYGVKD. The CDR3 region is CAISGRSSYELYF. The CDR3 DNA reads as TGTGCCATCTCTGGCAGAAGCTCCTACGAGCTGTACTTC.

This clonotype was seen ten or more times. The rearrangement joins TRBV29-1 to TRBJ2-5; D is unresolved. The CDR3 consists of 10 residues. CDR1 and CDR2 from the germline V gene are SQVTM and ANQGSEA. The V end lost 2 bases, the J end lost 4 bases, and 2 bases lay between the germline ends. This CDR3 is CSVESETQYF. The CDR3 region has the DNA TGCAGCGTTGAATCAGAGACCCAGTACTTC.

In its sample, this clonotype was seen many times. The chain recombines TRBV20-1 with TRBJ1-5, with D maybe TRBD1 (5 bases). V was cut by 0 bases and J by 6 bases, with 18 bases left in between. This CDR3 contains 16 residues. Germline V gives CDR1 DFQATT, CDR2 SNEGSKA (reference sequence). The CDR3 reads CSARDLGRQWGQPQHF. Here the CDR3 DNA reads TGCAGTGCTAGAGATCTGGGCAGACAGTGGGGTCAGCCCCAGCATTTT.

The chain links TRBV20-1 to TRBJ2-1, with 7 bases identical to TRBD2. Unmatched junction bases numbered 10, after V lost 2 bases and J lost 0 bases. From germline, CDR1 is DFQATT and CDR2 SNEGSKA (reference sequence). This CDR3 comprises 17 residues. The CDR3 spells CSARRLRSGDSYNEQFF. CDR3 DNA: TGCAGTGCTAGACGTCTGAGAAGCGGGGACTCCTACAATGAGCAGTTCTTC.

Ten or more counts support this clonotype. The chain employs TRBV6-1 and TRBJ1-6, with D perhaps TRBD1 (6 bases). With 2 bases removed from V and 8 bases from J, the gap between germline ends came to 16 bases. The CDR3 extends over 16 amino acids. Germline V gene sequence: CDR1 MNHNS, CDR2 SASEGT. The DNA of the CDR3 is TGTGCCAGCAGTGAATTACGGGGGCGCGTGGATTCACCCCTCCACTTT. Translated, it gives CASSELRGRVDSPLHF.

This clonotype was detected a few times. CDR3 DNA: TGTGCCAGCTCAAAGGACTCCAACTACGACAATGAGCAGTTCTTC. It specifies CASSKDSNYDNEQFF. The gene calls are TRBV18 and TRBJ2-1, with a weak D call TRBD2 (5 bases). Deletions cut 5 bases from V and 5 bases from J, with 16 bases between. Germline V gene lookup returns CDR1 KGHSH and CDR2 LQKENI. The CDR3 consists of 15 residues.

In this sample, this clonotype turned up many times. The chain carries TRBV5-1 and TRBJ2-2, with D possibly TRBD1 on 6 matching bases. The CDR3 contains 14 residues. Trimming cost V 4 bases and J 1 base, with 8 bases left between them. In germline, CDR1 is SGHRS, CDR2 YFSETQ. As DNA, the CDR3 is TGCGCCAGCAGCGCACAGGGGAACACCGGGGAGCTGTTTTTT. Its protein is CASSAQGNTGELFF.

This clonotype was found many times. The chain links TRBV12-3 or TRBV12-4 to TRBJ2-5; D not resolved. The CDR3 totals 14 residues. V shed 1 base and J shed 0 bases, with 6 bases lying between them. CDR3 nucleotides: TGTGCCAGCAGTTTAGGCGGATACCAAGAGACCCAGTACTTC. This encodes CASSLGGYQETQYF.

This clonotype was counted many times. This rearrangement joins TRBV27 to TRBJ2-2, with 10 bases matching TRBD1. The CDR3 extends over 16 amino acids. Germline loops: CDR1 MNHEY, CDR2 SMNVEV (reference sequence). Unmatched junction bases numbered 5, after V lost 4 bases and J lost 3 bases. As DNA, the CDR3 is TGTGCCAGCAGTTATGACAGGGGGCCTTACACCGGGGAGCTGTTTTTT. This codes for CASSYDRGPYTGELFF.

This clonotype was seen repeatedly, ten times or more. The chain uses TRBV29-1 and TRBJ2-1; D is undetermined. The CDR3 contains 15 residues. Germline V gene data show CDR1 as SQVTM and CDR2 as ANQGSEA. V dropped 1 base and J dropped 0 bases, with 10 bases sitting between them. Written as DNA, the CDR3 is TGCAGCGTTGAAGTGAGCAGCACCTCCTACAATGAGCAGTTCTTC. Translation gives CSVEVSSTSYNEQFF.

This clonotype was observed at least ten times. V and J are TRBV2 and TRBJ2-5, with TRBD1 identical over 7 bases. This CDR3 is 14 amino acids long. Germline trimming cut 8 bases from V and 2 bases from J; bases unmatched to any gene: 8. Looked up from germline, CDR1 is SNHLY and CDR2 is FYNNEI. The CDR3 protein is CASGVDRAQETQYF. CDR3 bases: TGTGCCAGCGGGGTTGACAGGGCGCAAGAGACCCAGTACTTC.

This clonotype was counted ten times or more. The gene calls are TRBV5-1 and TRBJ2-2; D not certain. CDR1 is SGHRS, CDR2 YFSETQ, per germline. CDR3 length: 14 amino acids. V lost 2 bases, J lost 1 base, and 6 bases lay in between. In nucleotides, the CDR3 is TGCGCCAGCAGCTTTCCAGGGAACACCGGGGAGCTGTTTTTT. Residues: CASSFPGNTGELFF.

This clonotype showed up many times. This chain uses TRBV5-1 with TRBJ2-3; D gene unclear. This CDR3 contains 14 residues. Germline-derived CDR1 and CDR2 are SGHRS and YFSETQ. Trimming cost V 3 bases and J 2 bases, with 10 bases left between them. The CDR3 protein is CASSSSTHTDTQYF. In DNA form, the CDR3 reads TGCGCCAGCAGCTCCTCGACTCACACAGATACGCAGTATTTT.

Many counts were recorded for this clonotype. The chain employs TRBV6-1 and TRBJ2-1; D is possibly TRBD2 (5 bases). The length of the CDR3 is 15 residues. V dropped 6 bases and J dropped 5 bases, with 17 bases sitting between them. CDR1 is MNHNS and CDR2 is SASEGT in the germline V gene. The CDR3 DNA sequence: TGTGCCAGCAGGGCCTCGGGCGGACTCAACAATGAGCAGTTCTTC. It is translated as CASRASGGLNNEQFF.

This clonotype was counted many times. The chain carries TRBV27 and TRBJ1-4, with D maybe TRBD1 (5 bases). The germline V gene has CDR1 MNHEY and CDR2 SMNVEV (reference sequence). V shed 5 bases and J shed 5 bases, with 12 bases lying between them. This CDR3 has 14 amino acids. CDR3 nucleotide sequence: TGTGCCAGCAGTGCCGGACAACTAAATGAAAAACTGTTTTTT. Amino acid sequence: CASSAGQLNEKLFF.

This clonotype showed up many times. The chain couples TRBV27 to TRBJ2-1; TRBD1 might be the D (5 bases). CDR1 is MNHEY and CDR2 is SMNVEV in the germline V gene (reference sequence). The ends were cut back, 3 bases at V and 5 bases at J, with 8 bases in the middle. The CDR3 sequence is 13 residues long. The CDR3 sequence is CASSFTGDNEQFF. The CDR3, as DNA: TGTGCCAGCAGTTTCACAGGCGACAATGAGCAGTTCTTC.

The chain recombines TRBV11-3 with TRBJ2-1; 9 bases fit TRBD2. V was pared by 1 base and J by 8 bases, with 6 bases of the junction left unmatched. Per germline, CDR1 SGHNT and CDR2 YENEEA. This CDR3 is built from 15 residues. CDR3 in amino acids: CASSLGQRGVDEQFF. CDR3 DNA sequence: TGTGCCAGCAGCTTAGGACAGCGGGGGGTCGATGAGCAGTTCTTC.

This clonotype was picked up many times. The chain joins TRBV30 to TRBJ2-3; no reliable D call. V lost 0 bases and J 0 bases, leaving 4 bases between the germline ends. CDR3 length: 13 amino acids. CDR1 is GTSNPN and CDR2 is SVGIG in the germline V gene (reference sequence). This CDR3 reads CAWSVHSTDTQYF. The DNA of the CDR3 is TGTGCCTGGAGTGTCCACAGCACAGATACGCAGTATTTT.

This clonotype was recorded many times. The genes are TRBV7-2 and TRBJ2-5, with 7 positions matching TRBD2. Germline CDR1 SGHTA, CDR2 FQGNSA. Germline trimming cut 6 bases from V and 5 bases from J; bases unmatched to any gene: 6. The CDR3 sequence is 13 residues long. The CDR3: CASSHGGRETQYF. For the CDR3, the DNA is TGTGCCAGCAGTCACGGGGGGAGGGAGACCCAGTACTTC. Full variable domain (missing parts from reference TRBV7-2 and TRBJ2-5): GAGVSQSPSNKVTEKGKDVELRCDPISGHTALYWYRQSLGQGLEFLIYFQGNSAPDKSGLPSDRFSAERTGGSVSTLTIQRTQQEDSAVYLCASSHGGRETQYFGPGTRLLVL.

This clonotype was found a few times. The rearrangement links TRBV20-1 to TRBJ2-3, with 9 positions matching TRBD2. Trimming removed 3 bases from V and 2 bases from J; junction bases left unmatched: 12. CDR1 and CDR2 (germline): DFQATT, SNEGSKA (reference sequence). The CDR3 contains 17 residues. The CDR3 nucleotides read TGCAGTGCTAGGGGGGGGGGACTAGCCGACTACACAGATACGCAGTATTTT. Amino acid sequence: CSARGGGLADYTDTQYF.

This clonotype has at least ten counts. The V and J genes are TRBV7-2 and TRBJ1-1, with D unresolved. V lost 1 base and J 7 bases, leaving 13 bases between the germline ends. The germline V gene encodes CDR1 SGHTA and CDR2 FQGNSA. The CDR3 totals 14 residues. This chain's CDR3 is CASSLGYGRNEAFF. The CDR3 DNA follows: TGTGCCAGCAGCTTAGGTTACGGGAGAAATGAAGCTTTCTTT.

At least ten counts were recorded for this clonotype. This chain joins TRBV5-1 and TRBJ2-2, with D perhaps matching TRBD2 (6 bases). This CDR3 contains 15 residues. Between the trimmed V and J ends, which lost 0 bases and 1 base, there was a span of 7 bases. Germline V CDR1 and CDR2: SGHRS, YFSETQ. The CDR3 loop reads CASSLGDLNTGELFF. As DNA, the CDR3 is TGCGCCAGCAGCTTGGGGGACTTGAACACCGGGGAGCTGTTTTTT. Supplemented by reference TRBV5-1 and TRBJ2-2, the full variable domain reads KAGVTQTPRYLIKTRGQQVTLSCSPISGHRSVSWYQQTPGQGLQFLFEYFSETQRNKGNFPGRFSGRQFSNSRSEMNVSTLELGDSALYLCASSLGDLNTGELFFGEGSRLTVL.